Sequencing of this T cell receptor beta chain was carried out in a study of CD8 T cells in Susac syndrome. V gave up 0 bases and J gave up 2 bases, with 6 bases separating them. Germline values: CDR1 SGDLS, CDR2 YYNGEE. The CDR3 has 13 residues. Random-hexamer reverse transcription was applied to roughly 0.45 to 1 ug RNA. One entry per CDR3 protein, called by TCRdb with MiXCR from the immunoSEQ multiplex PCR reads. The data contain approximately 140,000 distinct CDR3 sequences, about 94% of them singletons. The controls, all healthy donors, were matched for age and sex. Negative isolation was applied to CD8+ and CD4+ T cells, and FACS enrichment was applied to TEMRA cells. This clonotype was observed a handful of times.

The clonotype was recovered from a human donor in good health. Input material: CD8+ T cells from PBMCs. This rearrangement joins TRBV9 to TRBJ2-7; D is ambiguous. CDR3 protein: CASSVGVAYEQYF. In DNA form, the CDR3 reads TGTGCCAGCAGCGTAGGGGTCGCCTACGAGCAGTACTTC. The complete variable domain, with remaining parts taken from reference TRBV9 and TRBJ2-7, reads DSGVTQTPKHLITATGQRVTLRCSPRSGDLSVYWYQQSLDQGLQFLIQYYNGEERAKGNILERFSAQQFPDLHSELNLSSLELGDSALYFCASSVGVAYEQYFGPGTRLTVT.